This T cell receptor beta chain emerged from a study of Ad26.COV2.S vaccination and SARS-CoV-2 variants. The V gene end was trimmed by 6 bases and the J gene end by 3 bases; junction bases not matched to a gene: 6. CDR1 is MNHEY, CDR2 SVGAGI, per germline. CDR3 size: 15 residues. Treatment specified: about 20 received Ad26.COV2.S at low or high dose, single or two shots; about 5 received placebo; per-sample allocation not given. The samples date from day 63 after the first vaccine or placebo injection. What was given as vaccine was an Ad26 vector encoding Wuhan-strain SARS-CoV-2 spike. Libraries were prepared by immunoSEQ multiplex PCR; TCRdb keeps only in-frame clonotypes and omits some of them. The table has 300,000 to 500,000 clones, 70% to 90% seen once; the top ten hold 3.5%. With respect to this clone: Its antigen is not identified.

Study-wide results and limits: Vaccinees displayed broader spike-specific TCR repertoires than placebo recipients. Breadth, reportedly substantial, characterized the spike-specific CD8+ and CD4+ T cell responses after vaccination.

The input for sequencing was peripheral blood, taken in a trial of Ad26.COV2.S vaccine versus placebo. The TCR sequence derives from a person aged 18-65 years who received the Ad26.COV2.S COVID-19 vaccine or a placebo. This chain links TRBV6-5 with TRBJ2-7, with 12 bases fitting TRBD1. The CDR3 region is CASSDGTGGNYEQYF. In DNA form, the CDR3 reads TGTGCCAGCAGCGATGGGACAGGGGGCAACTACGAGCAGTACTTC.